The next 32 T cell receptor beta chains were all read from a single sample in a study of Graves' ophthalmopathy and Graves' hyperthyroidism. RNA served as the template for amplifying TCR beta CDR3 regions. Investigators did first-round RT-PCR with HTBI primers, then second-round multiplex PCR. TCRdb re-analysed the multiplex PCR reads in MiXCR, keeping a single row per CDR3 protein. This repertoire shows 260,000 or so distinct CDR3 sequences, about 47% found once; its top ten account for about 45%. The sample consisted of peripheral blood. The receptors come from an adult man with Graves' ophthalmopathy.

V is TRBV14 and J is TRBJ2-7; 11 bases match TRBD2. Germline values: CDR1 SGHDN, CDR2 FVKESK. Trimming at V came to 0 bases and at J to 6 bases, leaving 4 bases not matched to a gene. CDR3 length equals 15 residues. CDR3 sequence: CASSQDQLAGAEQYF. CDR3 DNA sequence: TGTGCCAGCAGCCAAGACCAACTAGCGGGAGCCGAGCAGTACTTC. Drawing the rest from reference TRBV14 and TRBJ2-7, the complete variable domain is EAGVTQFPSHSVIEKGQTVTLRCDPISGHDNLYWYRRVMGKEIKFLLHFVKESKQDESGMPNNRFLAERTGGTYSTLKVQPAELEDSGVYFCASSQDQLAGAEQYFGPGTRLTVT.

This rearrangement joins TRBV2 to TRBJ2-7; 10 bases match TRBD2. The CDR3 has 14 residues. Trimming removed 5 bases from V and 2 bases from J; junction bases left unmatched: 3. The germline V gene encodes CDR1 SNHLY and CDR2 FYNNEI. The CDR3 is CASSPGLATYEQYF. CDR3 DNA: TGTGCCAGCAGTCCGGGACTAGCGACCTACGAGCAGTACTTC.

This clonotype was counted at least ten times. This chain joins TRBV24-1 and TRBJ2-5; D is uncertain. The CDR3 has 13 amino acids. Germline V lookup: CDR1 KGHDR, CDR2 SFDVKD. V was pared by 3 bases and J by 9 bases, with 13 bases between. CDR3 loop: CATSDDRAPAQYF. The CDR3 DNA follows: TGTGCCACCAGTGATGACCGGGCCCCCGCCCAGTACTTC.

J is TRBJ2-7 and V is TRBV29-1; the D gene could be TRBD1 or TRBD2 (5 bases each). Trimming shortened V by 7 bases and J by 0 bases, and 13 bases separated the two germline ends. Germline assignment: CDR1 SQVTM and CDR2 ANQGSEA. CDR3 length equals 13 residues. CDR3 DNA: TGCAGCGGCCGGGACGCTAACTCCTACGAGCAGTACTTC. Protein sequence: CSGRDANSYEQYF.

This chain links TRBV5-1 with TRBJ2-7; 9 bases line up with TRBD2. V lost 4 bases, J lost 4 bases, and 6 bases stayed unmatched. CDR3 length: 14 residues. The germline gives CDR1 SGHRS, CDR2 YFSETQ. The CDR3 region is CASSRGGGVYEQYF. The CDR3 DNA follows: TGCGCCAGCAGCCGAGGCGGGGGGGTTTACGAGCAGTACTTC.

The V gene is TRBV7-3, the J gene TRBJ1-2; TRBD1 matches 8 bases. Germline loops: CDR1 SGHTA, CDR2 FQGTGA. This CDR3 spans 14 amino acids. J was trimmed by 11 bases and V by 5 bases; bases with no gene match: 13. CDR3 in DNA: TGTGCCAGCAGCACAACCGGGACAGGTGGGGGATACACCTTC. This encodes CASSTTGTGGGYTF.

The CDR3 is CASSLTSGGARQETQYF. The CDR3 DNA is TGTGCCAGCAGCTTGACTAGCGGGGGGGCCCGCCAAGAGACCCAGTACTTC. This chain uses TRBV7-2 with TRBJ2-5; 14 bases map to TRBD2. V gave up 3 bases and J gave up 1 base; unmatched junction bases: 4. The germline V gene encodes CDR1 SGHTA and CDR2 FQGNSA. This CDR3 has 17 residues.

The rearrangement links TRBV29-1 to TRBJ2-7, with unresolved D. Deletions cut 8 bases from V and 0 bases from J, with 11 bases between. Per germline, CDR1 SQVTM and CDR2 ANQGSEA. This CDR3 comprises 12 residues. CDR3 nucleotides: TGCAGCCAAGTTGAGTTCTCCTACGAGCAGTACTTC. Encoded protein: CSQVEFSYEQYF.

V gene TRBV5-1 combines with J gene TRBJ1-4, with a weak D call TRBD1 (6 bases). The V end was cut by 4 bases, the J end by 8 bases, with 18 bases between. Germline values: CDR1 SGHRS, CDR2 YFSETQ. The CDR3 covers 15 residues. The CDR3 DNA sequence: TGCGCCAGCAGCGAACATGGAGGGGGTAGGGAAAAACTGTTTTTT. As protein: CASSEHGGGREKLFF.

This chain's CDR3 is CATSTTGFKETQYF. The CDR3 coding sequence is TGTGCCACCAGCACAACAGGGTTTAAGGAGACCCAGTACTTC. J is TRBJ2-5 and V is TRBV15; a possible D gene is TRBD1 (6 bases). CDR3 length: 14 residues. V was cut by 4 bases and J by 5 bases, with 14 bases left in between. Germline lookup yields CDR1 LNHNV and CDR2 YYDKDF (reference sequence).

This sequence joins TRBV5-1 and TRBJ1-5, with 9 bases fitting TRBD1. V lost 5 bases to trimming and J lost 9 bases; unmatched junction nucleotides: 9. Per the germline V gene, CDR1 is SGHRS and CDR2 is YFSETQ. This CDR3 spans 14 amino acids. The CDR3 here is CASRTGQGYGPQHF. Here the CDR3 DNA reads TGCGCCAGCAGAACGGGACAGGGCTATGGGCCCCAGCATTTT.

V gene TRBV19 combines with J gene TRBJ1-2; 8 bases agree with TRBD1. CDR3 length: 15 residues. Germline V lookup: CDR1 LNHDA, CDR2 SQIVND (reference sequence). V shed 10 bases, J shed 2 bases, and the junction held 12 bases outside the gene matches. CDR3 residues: CATFFLGQGNYGYTF. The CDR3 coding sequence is TGTGCCACATTCTTCCTCGGACAGGGAAACTATGGCTACACCTTC.

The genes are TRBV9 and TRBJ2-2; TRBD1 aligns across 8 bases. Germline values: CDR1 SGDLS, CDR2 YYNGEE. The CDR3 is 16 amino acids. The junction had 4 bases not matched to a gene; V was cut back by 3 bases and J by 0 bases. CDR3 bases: TGTGCCAGCAGCGCTGGACAGGGACCGAACACCGGGGAGCTGTTTTTT. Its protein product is CASSAGQGPNTGELFF. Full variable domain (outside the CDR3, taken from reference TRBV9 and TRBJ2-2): DSGVTQTPKHLITATGQRVTLRCSPRSGDLSVYWYQQSLDQGLQFLIQYYNGEERAKGNILERFSAQQFPDLHSELNLSSLELGDSALYFCASSAGQGPNTGELFFGEGSRLTVL.

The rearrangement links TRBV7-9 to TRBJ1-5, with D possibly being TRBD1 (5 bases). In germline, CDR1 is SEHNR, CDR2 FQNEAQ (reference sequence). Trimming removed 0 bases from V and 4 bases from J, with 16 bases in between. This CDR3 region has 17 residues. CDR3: CASSLALATDKNQPQHF. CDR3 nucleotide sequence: TGTGCCAGCAGCTTAGCTCTGGCGACGGACAAAAATCAGCCCCAGCATTTT.

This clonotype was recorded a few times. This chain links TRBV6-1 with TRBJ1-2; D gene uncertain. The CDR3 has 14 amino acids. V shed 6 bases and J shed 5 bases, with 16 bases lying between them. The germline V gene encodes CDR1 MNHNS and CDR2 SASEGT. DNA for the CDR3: TGTGCCAGCAGCCCTGGACCGGACGTTTATGGCTACACCTTC. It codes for CASSPGPDVYGYTF.

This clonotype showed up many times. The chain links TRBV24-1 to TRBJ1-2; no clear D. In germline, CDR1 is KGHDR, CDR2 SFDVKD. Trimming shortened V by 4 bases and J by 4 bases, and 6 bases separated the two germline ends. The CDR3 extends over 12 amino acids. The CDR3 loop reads CATSDNIYGYTF. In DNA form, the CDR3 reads TGTGCCACCAGTGACAATATCTATGGCTACACCTTC.

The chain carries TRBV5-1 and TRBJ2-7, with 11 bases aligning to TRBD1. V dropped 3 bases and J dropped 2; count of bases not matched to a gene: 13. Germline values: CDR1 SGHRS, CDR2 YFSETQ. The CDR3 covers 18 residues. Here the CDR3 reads CASSSSSGTGGYTYEQYF. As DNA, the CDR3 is TGCGCCAGCAGCTCGAGCTCCGGGACAGGGGGGTACACCTACGAGCAGTACTTC. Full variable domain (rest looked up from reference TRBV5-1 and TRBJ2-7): KAGVTQTPRYLIKTRGQQVTLSCSPISGHRSVSWYQQTPGQGLQFLFEYFSETQRNKGNFPGRFSGRQFSNSRSEMNVSTLELGDSALYLCASSSSSGTGGYTYEQYFGPGTRLTVT.

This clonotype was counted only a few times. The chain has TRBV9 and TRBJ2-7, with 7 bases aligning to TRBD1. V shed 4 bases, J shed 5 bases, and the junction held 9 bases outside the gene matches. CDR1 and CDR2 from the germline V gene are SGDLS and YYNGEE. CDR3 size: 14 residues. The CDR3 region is CASSTLTGRNEQYF. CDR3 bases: TGTGCCAGCAGCACCTTGACAGGGCGGAACGAGCAGTACTTC.

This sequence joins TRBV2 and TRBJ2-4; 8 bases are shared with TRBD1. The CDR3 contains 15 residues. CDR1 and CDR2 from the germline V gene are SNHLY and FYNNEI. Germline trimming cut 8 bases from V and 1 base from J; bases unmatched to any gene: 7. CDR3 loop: CASVTGGTAKNIQYF. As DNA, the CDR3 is TGTGCCAGCGTAACAGGGGGGACGGCCAAAAACATTCAGTACTTC.

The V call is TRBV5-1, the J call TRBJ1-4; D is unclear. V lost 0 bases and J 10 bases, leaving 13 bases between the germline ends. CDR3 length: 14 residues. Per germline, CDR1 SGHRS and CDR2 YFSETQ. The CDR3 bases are TGCGCCAGCAGCTTGGACCGGACCCCGTTAAAACTGTTTTTT. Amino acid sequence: CASSLDRTPLKLFF.

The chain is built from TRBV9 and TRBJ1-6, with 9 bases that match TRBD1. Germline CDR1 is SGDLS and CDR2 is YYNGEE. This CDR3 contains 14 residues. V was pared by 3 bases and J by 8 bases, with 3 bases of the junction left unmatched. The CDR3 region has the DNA TGTGCCAGCAGCGAGGACAGGGGTCATTCACCCCTCCACTTT. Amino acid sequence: CASSEDRGHSPLHF.

The CDR3 nucleotides read TGCGCCAGCAGCTTGGCGACGGGAGGAGAGACCCAGTACTTC. It encodes CASSLATGGETQYF. The genes are TRBV5-1 and TRBJ2-5, with 7 positions matching TRBD2. CDR3 size: 14 residues. With 0 bases clipped from V and 4 bases from J, the junction kept 3 bases outside the gene matches. Germline values: CDR1 SGHRS, CDR2 YFSETQ.

The CDR3 region is CASSSTLGPKGYGYTF. As DNA, the CDR3 is TGTGCCAGCAGCTCAACACTCGGTCCTAAGGGGTATGGCTACACCTTC. V is TRBV7-2 and J is TRBJ1-2; D possibly corresponds to TRBD1 (5 bases). CDR1 and CDR2 (germline): SGHTA, FQGNSA. The CDR3 sequence is 16 residues long. The V gene lost 4 bases and the J gene lost 5 bases, with 20 bases spanning the gap.

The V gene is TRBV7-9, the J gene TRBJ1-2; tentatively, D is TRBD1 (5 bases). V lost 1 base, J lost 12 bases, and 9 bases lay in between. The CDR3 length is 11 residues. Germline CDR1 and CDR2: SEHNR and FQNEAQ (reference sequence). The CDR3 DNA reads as TGTGCCAGCAGCTTAGACGAGGGGAACACCTTC. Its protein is CASSLDEGNTF.

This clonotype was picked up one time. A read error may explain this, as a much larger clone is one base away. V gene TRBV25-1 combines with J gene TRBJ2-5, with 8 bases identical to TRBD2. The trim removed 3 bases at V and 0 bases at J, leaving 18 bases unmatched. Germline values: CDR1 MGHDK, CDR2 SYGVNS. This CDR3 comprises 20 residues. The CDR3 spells CASSDFGRIAGNLYQETQYF. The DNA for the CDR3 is TGTGCCAGCAGTGACTTCGGCCGGATAGCGGGAAACCTGTACCAAGAGACCCAGTACTTC.

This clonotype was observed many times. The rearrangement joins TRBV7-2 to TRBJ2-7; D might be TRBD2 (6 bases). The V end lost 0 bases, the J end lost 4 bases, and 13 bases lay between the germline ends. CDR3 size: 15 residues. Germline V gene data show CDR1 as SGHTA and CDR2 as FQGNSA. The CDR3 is CASSLAGGVTYEQYF. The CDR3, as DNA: TGTGCCAGCAGCTTAGCCGGCGGGGTGACGTACGAGCAGTACTTC. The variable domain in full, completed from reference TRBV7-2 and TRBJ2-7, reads GAGVSQSPSNKVTEKGKDVELRCDPISGHTALYWYRQSLGQGLEFLIYFQGNSAPDKSGLPSDRFSAERTGGSVSTLTIQRTQQEDSAVYLCASSLAGGVTYEQYFGPGTRLTVT.

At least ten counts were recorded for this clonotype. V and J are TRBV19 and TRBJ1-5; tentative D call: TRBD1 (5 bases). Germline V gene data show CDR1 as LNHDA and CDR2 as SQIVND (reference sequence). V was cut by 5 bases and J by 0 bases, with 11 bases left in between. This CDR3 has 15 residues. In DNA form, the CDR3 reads TGTGCCAGTAGTCAGGGAGATAGTAGCAATCAGCCCCAGCATTTT. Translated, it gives CASSQGDSSNQPQHF.

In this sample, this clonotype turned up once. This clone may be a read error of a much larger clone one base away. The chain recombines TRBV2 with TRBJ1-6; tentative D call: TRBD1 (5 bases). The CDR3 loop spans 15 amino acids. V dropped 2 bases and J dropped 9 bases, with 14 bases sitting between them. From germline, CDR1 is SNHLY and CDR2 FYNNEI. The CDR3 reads CASSELGRGVSPLHF. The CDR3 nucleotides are TGTGCCAGCAGTGAACTGGGACGGGGGGTTTCACCCCTCCACTTT.

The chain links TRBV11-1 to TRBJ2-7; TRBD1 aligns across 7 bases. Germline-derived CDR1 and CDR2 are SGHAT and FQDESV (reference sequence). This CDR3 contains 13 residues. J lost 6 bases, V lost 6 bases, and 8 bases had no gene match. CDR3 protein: CASSLKGAREQYF. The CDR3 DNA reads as TGTGCCAGCAGTTTAAAGGGGGCGCGCGAGCAGTACTTC.

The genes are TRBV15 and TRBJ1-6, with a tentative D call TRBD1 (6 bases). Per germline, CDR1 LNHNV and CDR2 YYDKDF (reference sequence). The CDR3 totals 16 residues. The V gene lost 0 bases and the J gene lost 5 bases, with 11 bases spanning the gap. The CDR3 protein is CATSRDPRGHNSPLHF. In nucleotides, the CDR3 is TGTGCCACCAGCAGAGACCCGCGGGGGCATAATTCACCCCTCCACTTT.

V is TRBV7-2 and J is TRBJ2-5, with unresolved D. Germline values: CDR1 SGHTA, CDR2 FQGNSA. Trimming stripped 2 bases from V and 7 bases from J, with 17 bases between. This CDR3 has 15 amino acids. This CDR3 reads CASSLNGVGNPTQYF. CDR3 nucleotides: TGTGCCAGCAGCTTAAATGGGGTTGGGAACCCGACCCAGTACTTC.

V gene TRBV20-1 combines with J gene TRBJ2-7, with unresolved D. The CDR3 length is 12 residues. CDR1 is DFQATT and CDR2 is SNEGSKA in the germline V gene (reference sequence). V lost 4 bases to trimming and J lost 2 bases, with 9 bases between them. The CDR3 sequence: CSATPDTYEQYF. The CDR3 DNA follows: TGCAGTGCTACGCCCGACACCTACGAGCAGTACTTC.